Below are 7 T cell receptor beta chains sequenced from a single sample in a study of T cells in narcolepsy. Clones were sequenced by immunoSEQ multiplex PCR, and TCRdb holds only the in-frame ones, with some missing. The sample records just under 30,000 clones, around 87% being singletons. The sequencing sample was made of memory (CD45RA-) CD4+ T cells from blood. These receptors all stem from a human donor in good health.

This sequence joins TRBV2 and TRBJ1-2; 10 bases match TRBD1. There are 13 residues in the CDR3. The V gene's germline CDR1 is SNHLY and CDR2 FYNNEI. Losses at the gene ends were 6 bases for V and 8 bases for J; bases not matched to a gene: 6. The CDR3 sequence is CASSGQGDWGYTF. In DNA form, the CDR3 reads TGTGCCAGCAGCGGACAGGGGGACTGGGGCTACACCTTC.

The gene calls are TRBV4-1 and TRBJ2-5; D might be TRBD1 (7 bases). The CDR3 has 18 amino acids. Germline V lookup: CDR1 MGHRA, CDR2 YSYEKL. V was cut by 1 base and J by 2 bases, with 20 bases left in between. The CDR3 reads CASSQGRGPGNLQETQYF. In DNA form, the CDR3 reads TGCGCCAGCAGCCAAGGGAGGGGGCCCGGGAACCTACAAGAGACCCAGTACTTC.

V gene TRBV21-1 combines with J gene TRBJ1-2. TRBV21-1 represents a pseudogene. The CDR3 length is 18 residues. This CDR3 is CASSRPGLPLLDNYGYTF. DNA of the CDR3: TGTGCCAGCAGCCGGCCGGGACTTCCTCTCCTCGATAACTATGGCTACACCTTC.

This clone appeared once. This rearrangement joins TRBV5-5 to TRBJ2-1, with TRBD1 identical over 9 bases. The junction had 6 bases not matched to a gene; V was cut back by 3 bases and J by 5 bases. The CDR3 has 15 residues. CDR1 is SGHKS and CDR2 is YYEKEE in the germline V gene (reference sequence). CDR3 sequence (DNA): TGTGCCAGCAGCTATCGGGGACAGGGTAACAATGAGCAGTTCTTC. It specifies CASSYRGQGNNEQFF. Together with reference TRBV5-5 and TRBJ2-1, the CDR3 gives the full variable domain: DAGVTQSPTHLIKTRGQQVTLRCSPISGHKSVSWYQQVLGQGPQFIFQYYEKEERGRGNFPDRFSARQFPNYSSELNVNALLLGDSALYLCASSYRGQGNNEQFFGPGTRLTVL.

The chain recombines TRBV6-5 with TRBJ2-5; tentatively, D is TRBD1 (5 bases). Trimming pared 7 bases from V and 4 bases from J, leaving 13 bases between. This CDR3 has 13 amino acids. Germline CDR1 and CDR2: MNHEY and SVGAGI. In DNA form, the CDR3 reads TGTGCCAGCACTGCAGGGTGGGGAGAGACCCAGTACTTC. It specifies CASTAGWGETQYF.

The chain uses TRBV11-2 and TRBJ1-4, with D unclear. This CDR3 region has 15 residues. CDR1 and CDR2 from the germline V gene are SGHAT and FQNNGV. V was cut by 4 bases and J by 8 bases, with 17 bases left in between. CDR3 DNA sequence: TGTGCCAGCAGCTCCCTAGGGCCCTTGAGGGAAAAACTGTTTTTT. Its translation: CASSSLGPLREKLFF.

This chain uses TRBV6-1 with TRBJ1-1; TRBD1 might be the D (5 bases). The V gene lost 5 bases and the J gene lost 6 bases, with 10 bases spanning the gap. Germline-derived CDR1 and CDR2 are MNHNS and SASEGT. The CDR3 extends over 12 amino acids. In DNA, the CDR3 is TGTGCCAGCAGTTGGGGGTCCGCTGAAGCTTTCTTT. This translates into CASSWGSAEAFF.